The rows below give T cell receptor beta chains drawn from one sample of a study of brain T cells in children with intractable seizures. Clones were read by immunoSEQ multiplex PCR, and TCRdb kept only the in-frame ones, dropping some. The table has 78,000 or so clones, around 90% seen once; the top ten hold approximately 25%. Sequenced here: peripheral blood, sampled at surgery. The source is a girl aged 2 to 9 with Rasmussen encephalitis and intractable seizures. Each CDR3 is given with its conserved first and last residue. A D gene is named only where the DNA matches it firmly. Where a row states a size, it is once, few, many or the class of an expanded clone; other rows omit it.

CDR3 length	D gene	V gene	clone size	J gene	CDR3 DNA	CDR3 protein
14	-	TRBV3-1/TRBV3-2	-	TRBJ2-7	TGTGCCAGCAGCCAAGGCTCATACCCCTACGAGCAGTACTTC	CASSQGSYPYEQYF
16	TRBD2	TRBV11-2	-	TRBJ2-2	TGTGCCAGCAGCTTGTTGGCTAGCGGGAGAACCGGGGAGCTGTTTTTT	CASSLLASGRTGELFF
15	-	TRBV6-5	-	TRBJ2-5	TGTGCCAGCAGTTACTCGAGGTTGACCCAAGAGACCCAGTACTTC	CASSYSRLTQETQYF
15	TRBD1	TRBV6-5	-	TRBJ1-1	TGTGCCAGCAGCCCATACAGGGGGCTCAGCACTGAAGCTTTCTTT	CASSPYRGLSTEAFF
16	-	TRBV19	-	TRBJ1-5	TGTGCCAGTAGTATAGATCACCAGGGTGAAGATCAGCCCCAGCATTTT	CASSIDHQGEDQPQHF
11	TRBD2	TRBV12-3/TRBV12-4	-	TRBJ2-3	TGTGCCAGTAGCGGGGTGGATACGCAGTATTTT	CASSGVDTQYF
14	-	TRBV13	-	TRBJ2-5	TGTGCCAGCAGCCCACGACTCGAAGGGGAGACCCAGTACTTC	CASSPRLEGETQYF
18	TRBD2	TRBV5-1	-	TRBJ2-7	TGCGCCAGCAGCCCCCGGCCCCCCAGCGGGAGTCTCCTCTACGAGCAGTACTTC	CASSPRPPSGSLLYEQYF
15	-	TRBV27	-	TRBJ1-6	TGTGCCAGCAGTTTATACCAGAACTATAATTCACCCCTCCACTTT	CASSLYQNYNSPLHF
13	-	TRBV6-6	once	TRBJ1-1	TGTGCCAGCAGACCCGGACAGAACACTGAAGCTTTCTTT	CASRPGQNTEAFF
17	TRBD2	TRBV5-4	-	TRBJ2-3	TGTGCCAGCAGCTTGGGGGCTGCGGGAGGGCCCGGGGATACGCAGTATTTT	CASSLGAAGGPGDTQYF
14	-	TRBV5-5	-	TRBJ2-2	TGTGCCAGCAGCTTGGTCCGGGGATCGGGGGAGCTGTTTTTT	CASSLVRGSGELFF
14	-	TRBV19	-	TRBJ1-2	TGTGCCAGTACGCGGTCGAGAAGTAACTATGGCTACACCTTC	CASTRSRSNYGYTF
14	-	TRBV3-1/TRBV3-2	-	TRBJ2-5	TGTGCCAGCAGCCGACGCGGGGTTCAAGAGACCCAGTACTTC	CASSRRGVQETQYF
13	-	TRBV19	-	TRBJ2-7	TGTGCCAGTAGTATTCGGGGCACCTACGAGCAGTACTTC	CASSIRGTYEQYF
16	-	TRBV7-3	once	TRBJ1-1	TGTGCCAGCAGCGCGTACATTGGGGGTGGTCAAACTGAAGCTTTCTTT	CASSAYIGGGQTEAFF
17	TRBD2	TRBV6-2/TRBV6-3	-	TRBJ2-2	TGTGCCAGCGGGTACTTTAGCGGGAGAGCGAACACCGGGGAGCTGTTTTTT	CASGYFSGRANTGELFF
21	-	TRBV23-1	-	TRBJ1-5	TGCGCCAGCAGTCAATCTAACCTACCCCCAGTCGGGACGGGAAACAATCAGCCCCAGCATTTT	CASSQSNLPPVGTGNNQPQHF
11	-	TRBV19	-	TRBJ1-2	TGTGCCAGTAGTCCCGGCTATGGCTACACCTTC	CASSPGYGYTF
15	-	TRBV5-4	-	TRBJ2-1	TGTGCCAGCAGCTCCCGGGCCTCCCACTACAATGAGCAGTTCTTC	CASSSRASHYNEQFF
15	TRBD1	TRBV7-9	once	TRBJ2-3	TGTGCCAGCAGCTTAGACAGGGGGAGTGCAGATACGCAGTATTTT	CASSLDRGSADTQYF
15	-	TRBV19	-	TRBJ1-4	TGTGCCAGTAGTATAGGAGGGGGACACCGTGAAAAACTGTTTTTT	CASSIGGGHREKLFF
15	-	TRBV15	-	TRBJ1-5	TGTGCCACCAGCAGAGAGGCGAGGGGAGGTCAGCCCCAGCATTTT	CATSREARGGQPQHF
15	-	TRBV11-2	-	TRBJ1-6	TGTGCCAGCAGCCCAGTCGGGGAAATCAGATCACCCCTCCACTTT	CASSPVGEIRSPLHF
15	TRBD1	TRBV5-5	-	TRBJ1-3	TGTGCCAGCAGCCCTACCGGGACAGGGGGAAACACCATATATTTT	CASSPTGTGGNTIYF
16	TRBD1	TRBV27	-	TRBJ2-7	TGTGCCAGCAACCTAGTCGGGACAGGGAGTTGGTACGAGCAGTACTTC	CASNLVGTGSWYEQYF
13	-	TRBV2	-	TRBJ2-1	TGTGCCAGCAGTGAAACCGTACTCAATGAGCAGTTCTTC	CASSETVLNEQFF
14	-	TRBV18	-	TRBJ2-1	TGTGCCAGCTCACCACCCTCCCCCTTCGATGAGCAGTTCTTC	CASSPPSPFDEQFF
19	-	TRBV12-5	-	TRBJ1-4	TGTGCTAGTGGTTTGGTACTTGGGTCGGACGGCCTAGGGGAAGAAAAACTGTTTTTT	CASGLVLGSDGLGEEKLFF
15	-	TRBV19	-	TRBJ1-1	TGTGCCAGTAGTTCGGCCGGGGAAGGCGGGACTGAAGCTTTCTTT	CASSSAGEGGTEAFF
13	TRBD1	TRBV30	-	TRBJ1-1	TGTGCCTACAATAACAGGGGCAGCACTGAAGCTTTCTTT	CAYNNRGSTEAFF
13	-	TRBV7-9	-	TRBJ2-7	TGTGCCAGCACCAGGCGAAATACTTACGAGCAGTACTTC	CASTRRNTYEQYF
12	-	TRBV24-1	-	TRBJ2-4	TGTGCCACCAGTGCCCCTAGCAACATTCAGTACTTC	CATSAPSNIQYF
19	TRBD1	TRBV23-1	-	TRBJ1-4	TGCGCCAGCAGTCAATCGCTCCCCCCCGGGACAGGGTATAATGAAAAACTGTTTTTT	CASSQSLPPGTGYNEKLFF
15	-	TRBV2	-	TRBJ1-2	TGTGCCAGCAGTGTGAAGAGGAATACGAACTATGGCTACACCTTC	CASSVKRNTNYGYTF
17	TRBD2	TRBV10-3	-	TRBJ2-7	TGTGCCATCAGGGAGGGACTAGCGGGAGGGAGCTCCTACGAGCAGTACTTC	CAIREGLAGGSSYEQYF
17	-	TRBV2	-	TRBJ2-5	TGTGCCAGCCGGGCAAGGGGCCGCCAGGTAGGTCCAGAGACCCAGTACTTC	CASRARGRQVGPETQYF
11	-	TRBV20-1	-	TRBJ1-1	TGCAGTGCTAGGGGGAACACTGAAGCTTTCTTT	CSARGNTEAFF
14	TRBD1	TRBV27	-	TRBJ1-6	TGTGCCAGTGGCGAGGGACAGGGAAAGTCACCCCTCCACTTT	CASGEGQGKSPLHF
13	-	TRBV28	-	TRBJ1-5	TGTGCCAGCAGTTTGGGCGAATATCAGCCCCAGCATTTT	CASSLGEYQPQHF
11	-	TRBV10-3	-	TRBJ2-5	TGTGCCATCAGTGAGTGGGAGACCCAGTACTTC	CAISEWETQYF
15	TRBD2	TRBV5-6	once	TRBJ2-5	TGTGCCAGCAGCTTGGGACTAGCGGTCCAAGAGACCCAGTACTTC	CASSLGLAVQETQYF
15	TRBD1	TRBV6-5	-	TRBJ1-1	TGTGCCAGCAGTAAAAACAGGGGTCTGAACACTGAAGCTTTCTTT	CASSKNRGLNTEAFF
17	-	TRBV3-1/TRBV3-2	-	TRBJ1-4	TGTGCCAGCAGCCAAGAGCCCTCCGGAAGTGGGAGTGAAAAACTGTTTTTT	CASSQEPSGSGSEKLFF
15	-	TRBV3-1/TRBV3-2	-	TRBJ1-6	TGTGCCAGCAGCCAAGACGGGGCGCGGGATTCACCCCTCCACTTT	CASSQDGARDSPLHF
17	TRBD1	TRBV27	-	TRBJ2-6	TGTGCCAGCATCGGGACAGGGGGCTACTCTGGGGCCAACGTCCTGACTTTC	CASIGTGGYSGANVLTF
14	TRBD2	TRBV7-9	-	TRBJ2-3	TGTGCCAGCAGCATAGGACTAGCGGGAGATACGCAGTATTTT	CASSIGLAGDTQYF
14	-	TRBV30	-	TRBJ1-5	TGTGCCTGGAGTACAGGAAGGGGCAATCAGCCCCAGCATTTT	CAWSTGRGNQPQHF
16	TRBD1	TRBV19	-	TRBJ1-6	TGTGCCAGTACCACAGGGGGAGCCTCCTATAATTCACCCCTCCACTTT	CASTTGGASYNSPLHF
16	-	TRBV11-3	-	TRBJ2-2	TGTGCCAGCAGCCCCGTCTGGGAAGGGAGAACCGGGGAGCTGTTTTTT	CASSPVWEGRTGELFF
15	-	TRBV7-2	once	TRBJ1-5	TGTGCCAGCAGCTTAGAAGCAGGACCCAATCAGCCCCAGCATTTT	CASSLEAGPNQPQHF
14	-	TRBV7-3	-	TRBJ1-1	TGTGCCAGCAGCTCAATAGCGGGGAACACTGAAGCTTTCTTT	CASSSIAGNTEAFF
17	-	TRBV7-9	-	TRBJ2-2	TGTGCCAGCAGCCCGCAGCGAACACCATCGAACACCGGGGAGCTGTTTTTT	CASSPQRTPSNTGELFF
18	TRBD2	TRBV7-2	-	TRBJ2-4	TGTGCCAGCAGCTTAGGGGCGGGAGGGGGACTAGCCAAAAACATTCAGTACTTC	CASSLGAGGGLAKNIQYF
17	TRBD1	TRBV2	once	TRBJ1-2	TGTGCCACCTTAGGGGATCTTGCGACAGGGGGGGGTTATGGCTACACCTTC	CATLGDLATGGGYGYTF
14	TRBD1	TRBV27	-	TRBJ2-7	TGTGCCAGCAGACCCCGGGACAGCTCCTACGAGCAGTACTTC	CASRPRDSSYEQYF
17	-	TRBV11-3	once	TRBJ2-7	TGTGCCAGCAGCTCCTCGACTGTACTAGGTGCCTCCTACGAGCAGTACTTC	CASSSSTVLGASYEQYF
14	TRBD1	TRBV19	-	TRBJ1-5	TGTGCCAGTAGTATAAACAGGGGAAATCAGCCCCAGCATTTT	CASSINRGNQPQHF
18	-	TRBV4-1	-	TRBJ1-6	TGCGCCAGCAGCCAAGATCCCCCCTCTTTCAGGGATAATTCACCCCTCCACTTT	CASSQDPPSFRDNSPLHF
14	-	TRBV30	-	TRBJ1-1	TGTGCCTGGAGTCCGGCAACAGGAAACAGTGAAGCTTTCTTT	CAWSPATGNSEAFF